The 30 T cell receptor beta chains below were found in one sample sequenced in a study of blood T cell repertoires in COVID-19 (dated by TCRdb to 2019 to 2021). Receptor amplification or capture employed the immunoSEQ multiplex PCR assay. TCRdb retrieved this table from immuneACCESS and kept in-frame rearrangements only. Not all clones are present; in checked studies, unresolved V genes account for under half, and no reason is known for the remainder. Here the sample has about 200,000 clones; around 80% occur a single time. 15% of the sample is in the top ten clones. Sequenced material: PBMCs or T cells enriched from blood (not recorded which). These receptors were taken from a middle-aged man who had recovered from COVID-19.

This rearrangement joins TRBV6-5 to TRBJ1-1; D is undetermined. CDR1 and CDR2 (germline): MNHEY, SVGAGI. CDR3 length: 14 residues. V dropped 7 bases and J dropped 1 base, with 13 bases sitting between them. CDR3 residues: CASTQIRGNTEAFF. The CDR3 bases are TGTGCCAGCACCCAAATACGGGGGAACACTGAAGCTTTCTTT.

This chain joins TRBV18 and TRBJ2-7; 9 positions agree with TRBD2. Trimming cost V 2 bases and J 6 bases; bases outside gene matches: 5. This CDR3 is 14 amino acids long. Germline V lookup: CDR1 KGHSH, CDR2 LQKENI. CDR3 in amino acids: CASSPGGGVPEQYF. The CDR3 region has the DNA TGTGCCAGCTCACCAGGCGGGGGGGTACCCGAGCAGTACTTC.

This clone was detected only a few times. V gene TRBV7-7 combines with J gene TRBJ2-1; 8 bases fit TRBD1. V lost 5 bases and J lost 0; bases outside the gene matches: 3. The CDR3 is 15 residues long. Germline-derived CDR1 and CDR2 are SSHAT and FNYEAQ (reference sequence). CDR3 in DNA: TGTGCCAGCAGCGTAGACAGGGGCTCCTACAATGAGCAGTTCTTC. This gives the protein CASSVDRGSYNEQFF.

This chain uses TRBV5-1 with TRBJ1-1; D unresolved. Germline V lookup: CDR1 SGHRS, CDR2 YFSETQ. The CDR3 is made up of 15 amino acids. The V gene lost 2 bases and the J gene lost 0 bases, with 11 bases spanning the gap. The CDR3 spells CASSLNSGMNTEAFF. The CDR3 bases are TGCGCCAGCAGCTTAAACTCGGGGATGAACACTGAAGCTTTCTTT.

This clone has a handful of counts. The chain links TRBV19 to TRBJ1-5, with a possible D match to TRBD1 (5 bases). CDR1 and CDR2 (germline): LNHDA, SQIVND (reference sequence). The CDR3 length is 15 residues. V dropped 10 bases and J dropped 0 bases, with 16 bases sitting between them. The DNA of the CDR3 is TGTGCCACAGGGCGGGACGGCTATAGCAATCAGCCCCAGCATTTT. It encodes CATGRDGYSNQPQHF. The variable domain in full, with the rest retrieved from reference TRBV19 and TRBJ1-5, is DGGITQSPKYLFRKEGQNVTLSCEQNLNHDAMYWYRQDPGQGLRLIYYSQIVNDFQKGDIAEGYSVSREKKESFPLTVTSAQKNPTAFYLCATGRDGYSNQPQHFGDGTRLSIL.

The count of this clone is one. The chain employs TRBV2 and TRBJ1-3; 7 positions match TRBD1. The CDR3 is 15 residues long. Germline CDR1 SNHLY, CDR2 FYNNEI. The trim removed 3 bases at V and 2 bases at J, leaving 4 bases unmatched. CDR3 amino acids: CASSDLTGTGNTIYF. For the CDR3, the DNA is TGTGCCAGCAGTGACCTGACAGGGACTGGAAACACCATATATTTT.

The chain combines TRBV18 with TRBJ1-5; D may be TRBD1 (6 bases). The CDR3 is 14 amino acids. The V end was cut by 2 bases, the J end by 6 bases, with 11 bases between. Germline CDR1 KGHSH, CDR2 LQKENI. CDR3 loop: CASSPEGGGQPQHF. CDR3 nucleotides: TGTGCCAGCTCACCAGAAGGGGGTGGTCAGCCCCAGCATTTT.

This clone was observed once. V usage is TRBV7-9 and J usage is TRBJ1-1; D is undetermined. This CDR3 has 12 residues. The V end was cut by 3 bases, the J end by 6 bases, with 8 bases between. Germline-derived CDR1 and CDR2 are SEHNR and FQNEAQ (reference sequence). This CDR3 reads CASSFEGAEAFF. CDR3 DNA sequence: TGTGCCAGCAGCTTCGAGGGCGCTGAAGCTTTCTTT.

The chain uses TRBV5-4 and TRBJ1-2, with D hard to call. The germline V gene has CDR1 SGHNT and CDR2 YYREEE (reference sequence). The CDR3 covers 13 residues. V was pared by 4 bases and J by 6 bases, with 13 bases between. The CDR3 DNA sequence: TGTGCCAGCAGCAGATGGGAGACCCATGGCTACACCTTC. It translates to CASSRWETHGYTF.

This rearrangement joins TRBV11-1 to TRBJ2-7; D may be TRBD2 (5 bases). Per germline, CDR1 SGHAT and CDR2 FQDESV (reference sequence). The CDR3 spans 13 residues. V dropped 5 bases and J dropped 6 bases, with 14 bases sitting between them. The CDR3 is CASSAGRAAEQYF. Here the CDR3 DNA reads TGTGCCAGCAGCGCTGGGAGAGCCGCCGAGCAGTACTTC.

V is TRBV2 and J is TRBJ1-1; tentative D call: TRBD1 (5 bases). V was cut by 2 bases and J by 0 bases, with 7 bases left in between. The CDR3 contains 14 residues. Germline V CDR1 and CDR2: SNHLY, FYNNEI. The CDR3 nucleotides are TGTGCCAGCAGTGAATGGACACTGAACACTGAAGCTTTCTTT. Protein: CASSEWTLNTEAFF.

The rearrangement uses TRBV27 and TRBJ2-6; TRBD2 is a possible D gene (6 bases). The CDR3 consists of 16 residues. Per germline, CDR1 MNHEY and CDR2 SMNVEV (reference sequence). Trimming cost V 1 base and J 2 bases, with 9 bases left between them. CDR3 DNA: TGTGCCAGCAGTTTATTTTGGGGGGCTGGGGCCAACGTCCTGACTTTC. Amino acid sequence: CASSLFWGAGANVLTF.

The genes are TRBV3-1 (or the pseudogene TRBV3-2) and TRBJ1-6; possibly TRBD1 for D (5 bases). CDR1 LGHDT and CDR2 YNNKEL come from the germline V gene (reference sequence). This CDR3 is built from 12 residues. Trimming removed 8 bases at V and 9 bases at J, with 11 bases between. The CDR3 here is CASGQLSSPLHF. The CDR3 DNA reads TGTGCCAGCGGACAATTGAGTTCACCCCTCCACTTT.

This clone was observed a few times. The chain uses TRBV7-2 and TRBJ2-7, with TRBD1 identical over 7 bases. Germline CDR1 is SGHTA and CDR2 is FQGNSA. The CDR3 contains 14 residues. With 6 bases clipped from V and 4 bases from J, the junction kept 9 bases outside the gene matches. The CDR3 sequence is CASRTGTAAYEQYF. CDR3 nucleotide sequence: TGTGCCAGCAGGACCGGGACAGCTGCTTACGAGCAGTACTTC.

The chain links TRBV5-1 to TRBJ2-3, with 14 bases aligning to TRBD2. V gave up 5 bases and J gave up 6 bases; unmatched junction bases: 2. This CDR3 contains 14 residues. Germline V gene lookup returns CDR1 SGHRS and CDR2 YFSETQ. The CDR3 loop is CASRTSGRVDTQYF. The DNA for the CDR3 is TGCGCCAGCAGGACTAGCGGGAGGGTGGATACGCAGTATTTT.

The chain employs TRBV4-3 and TRBJ1-5; TRBD1 matches 9 bases. The CDR3 length is 14 residues. The germline gives CDR1 LGHNA, CDR2 YSLEER. J gave up 6 bases and V 0 bases, and 0 bases lay outside the gene matches. In DNA form, the CDR3 reads TGCGCCAGCAGCCAAGAGACAGGGGGTCAGCCCCAGCATTTT. It is translated as CASSQETGGQPQHF.

The gene calls are TRBV6-4 and TRBJ2-1, with 9 bases identical to TRBD2. The V gene end was trimmed by 8 bases and the J gene end by 4 bases; junction bases not matched to a gene: 9. CDR3 length: 15 residues. Looked up from germline, CDR1 is MRHNA and CDR2 is SNTAGT. The CDR3 nucleotides read TGTGCCAGCCAAATTACTAGCGGGCCTTACAATGAGCAGTTCTTC. This codes for CASQITSGPYNEQFF.

This chain connects TRBV18 to TRBJ2-3; a weak D match, TRBD2 (5 bases). CDR3 length: 14 amino acids. V lost 4 bases, J lost 2 bases, and 10 bases lay in between. The germline V gene has CDR1 KGHSH and CDR2 LQKENI. The CDR3 region is CASSRGGLTDTQYF. The CDR3 DNA follows: TGTGCCAGCTCACGAGGCGGACTCACAGATACGCAGTATTTT.

The chain couples TRBV18 to TRBJ1-3; a possible D gene is TRBD1 (5 bases). Per the germline V gene, CDR1 is KGHSH and CDR2 is LQKENI. The CDR3 spans 16 residues. The V gene lost 8 bases and the J gene lost 4 bases, with 21 bases spanning the gap. CDR3 region: CASARLSGAHGNTIYF. The CDR3 coding sequence is TGTGCCAGCGCCCGTTTAAGTGGGGCGCACGGAAACACCATATATTTT.

The genes are TRBV19 and TRBJ2-3, with 8 bases matching TRBD2. The CDR3 totals 15 residues. The ends lost 7 bases at V and 3 bases at J; junction bases unmatched: 9. In germline, CDR1 is LNHDA, CDR2 SQIVND (reference sequence). Here the CDR3 reads CASTPAGVLTDTQYF. The CDR3 coding sequence is TGTGCCAGTACCCCAGCGGGAGTATTGACAGATACGCAGTATTTT. Complete variable domain (other parts from reference TRBV19 and TRBJ2-3): DGGITQSPKYLFRKEGQNVTLSCEQNLNHDAMYWYRQDPGQGLRLIYYSQIVNDFQKGDIAEGYSVSREKKESFPLTVTSAQKNPTAFYLCASTPAGVLTDTQYFGPGTRLTVL.

The chain recombines TRBV10-3 with TRBJ2-3; the match to TRBD2 covers 7 bases. After removal of 7 bases from V and 2 bases from J, the junction contained 6 bases not matched to a gene. The CDR3 consists of 14 residues. The germline V gene encodes CDR1 ENHRY and CDR2 SYGVKD. The CDR3 DNA reads TGTGCCATCAAGGGACTATACCCCACAGATACGCAGTATTTT. Translated: CAIKGLYPTDTQYF.

V gene TRBV20-1 combines with J gene TRBJ2-7; a possible D gene is TRBD2 (6 bases). The CDR3 length is 15 residues. Germline CDR1 is DFQATT and CDR2 is SNEGSKA (reference sequence). With 3 bases removed from V and 9 bases from J, the gap between germline ends came to 24 bases. CDR3 region: CSASQPGGDSKGQYF. The DNA of the CDR3 is TGCAGTGCTAGTCAACCAGGCGGGGATTCTAAAGGGCAGTACTTC.

V and J are TRBV7-9 and TRBJ2-5, with D possibly being TRBD1 (6 bases). The germline CDR1 and CDR2 sequences are SEHNR and FQNEAQ (reference sequence). V shed 8 bases and J shed 4 bases, with 14 bases lying between them. There are 13 residues in the CDR3. CDR3: CASGTIQTETQYF. The CDR3 DNA is TGTGCCAGCGGGACAATTCAAACAGAGACCCAGTACTTC.

V usage is TRBV9 and J usage is TRBJ1-2, with 9 bases fitting TRBD1. V lost 0 bases to trimming and J lost 7 bases; unmatched junction nucleotides: 7. This CDR3 comprises 15 residues. The germline V gene encodes CDR1 SGDLS and CDR2 YYNGEE. Here the CDR3 reads CASSVETGTGTGYTF. CDR3 coding DNA: TGTGCCAGCAGCGTAGAGACCGGGACAGGGACTGGCTACACCTTC. Supplemented by reference TRBV9 and TRBJ1-2, the full variable domain reads DSGVTQTPKHLITATGQRVTLRCSPRSGDLSVYWYQQSLDQGLQFLIQYYNGEERAKGNILERFSAQQFPDLHSELNLSSLELGDSALYFCASSVETGTGTGYTFGSGTRLTVV.

The chain joins TRBV7-2 to TRBJ1-4, with D possibly being TRBD1 (5 bases). Germline loops: CDR1 SGHTA, CDR2 FQGNSA. CDR3 length: 14 amino acids. Trimming took off 5 bases at V and 10 bases at J, with 17 bases between the two ends. The CDR3 DNA sequence: TGTGCCAGCAGCCTGGGACTCACCGGACGAAAACTGTTTTTT. It is translated as CASSLGLTGRKLFF.

The chain uses TRBV5-1 and TRBJ2-3, with a weak D call TRBD2 (6 bases). The ends were cut back, 0 bases at V and 2 bases at J, with 16 bases in the middle. This CDR3 is 17 amino acids long. Germline-derived CDR1 and CDR2 are SGHRS and YFSETQ. DNA of the CDR3: TGCGCCAGCAGCTTGGAGCCAGCGGGCGGGTCCACAGATACGCAGTATTTT. Its translation is CASSLEPAGGSTDTQYF.

This clone was observed a few times. The V and J genes are TRBV4-2 and TRBJ1-5, with TRBD1 matching 10 bases. Germline V gene data show CDR1 as LGHNA and CDR2 as YNFKEQ. The CDR3 is 16 amino acids. Trimming at V came to 4 bases and at J to 7 bases, leaving 10 bases not matched to a gene. The CDR3 protein is CASSPQGTGVGQPQHF. The CDR3 DNA sequence: TGTGCCAGCAGCCCCCAAGGGACAGGGGTTGGGCAGCCCCAGCATTTT.

The rearrangement links TRBV19 to TRBJ2-7, with 9 nucleotides matching TRBD2. In germline, CDR1 is LNHDA, CDR2 SQIVND (reference sequence). The CDR3 runs 15 residues. Trimming cost V 4 bases and J 6 bases; bases outside gene matches: 10. The CDR3 reads CASSRGLAAIPEQYF. DNA of the CDR3: TGTGCCAGTAGTAGGGGACTAGCCGCGATCCCCGAGCAGTACTTC.

This clone was detected only a few times. The chain links TRBV28 to TRBJ1-2; no clear D gene. Germline V gene sequence: CDR1 MDHEN, CDR2 SYDVKM. This CDR3 comprises 14 residues. V dropped 2 bases and J dropped 4 bases, with 11 bases sitting between them. The CDR3 DNA sequence: TGTGCCAGCAGTTTACCGGGTCCTCCCTATGGCTACACCTTC. Amino acid sequence: CASSLPGPPYGYTF.

CDR3 sequence (DNA): TGTGCCAGCAGTTTTATAGAAGATACGCAGTATTTT. Protein product: CASSFIEDTQYF. The V call is TRBV27, the J call TRBJ2-3; no definite D call. V lost 3 bases and J 5 bases, leaving 6 bases between the germline ends. The CDR3 has 12 amino acids. The germline CDR1 and CDR2 sequences are MNHEY and SMNVEV (reference sequence).